The TCR beta chain described here comes from a study of T-cell memory formation after mild COVID-19. Study-wide background: Largely, TCR clusters stayed within a single donor.

The ends were cut back, 7 bases at V and 8 bases at J, with 17 bases in the middle. This CDR3 region has 13 residues. Germline lookup yields CDR1 MNHEY and CDR2 SVGEGT. Study-wide results and caveats: In pre-infection memory, a portion of responding clones appeared, which suggested that cross-reactive memory joined. Among clones contracting day 15 to 85, CD4/CD8 was balanced, whereas later expanders leaned CD4+.

TCRdb independently ran MiXCR on the 5' RACE reads; one entry per CDR3 protein. The data show 200,000 to 250,000 distinct CDR3 sequences, just over 9.5% seen once. This clonotype appeared a few times. Its antigen is not known. This clonotype was obtained from a man between 18 and 35 years old who had mild COVID-19 (a few samples of this study predate the infection). Cell type and time point are not known. The chain employs TRBV6-2 or TRBV6-3 and TRBJ1-1, with no clear D. Source material: PBMCs or a T cell subset sorted from them (not recorded which). Here the CDR3 DNA reads TGTGCCAGCACCGAACCCGAGCCGGCCGAAGCTTTCTTT. It yields the protein CASTEPEPAEAFF.